Sequencing of this T cell receptor (beta chain) was carried out in a study of glioma-infiltrating T cells. Study-wide points: Very few CDR3 sequences were shared between tissue and blood.

TCR alpha and beta CDR3 regions were amplified from RNA using iRepertoire nested multiplex PCR. TCRdb fed the multiplex PCR reads into MiXCR, producing one record per CDR3 protein. This sample yields 160,000 or so distinct CDR3 sequences, of which about 46% are seen a single time; around 5.3% belongs to the top ten. This clonotype came up a few times. Its antigen is currently unknown. The clonotype comes from a human donor with low-grade glioma or glioblastoma, undergoing nonglioma brain surgery, or in good health (not recorded which). The specimen sequenced was glioma tissue, nonneoplastic brain tissue, or PBMCs (not recorded which).

This CDR3 reads CASSGTGGTNEKLFF. In DNA, the CDR3 is TGTGCCAGCAGTGGTACAGGGGGTACCAATGAAAAACTGTTTTTT. The chain combines TRBV2 with TRBJ1-4; 8 bases align to TRBD1. Germline CDR1 reads SNHLY; CDR2 reads FYNNEI. The CDR3 spans 15 residues. V gave up 4 bases and J gave up 5 bases; unmatched junction bases: 6.